This passage covers 31 T cell receptor beta chains from one sample sequenced in a study of cytomegalovirus exposure and HLA in healthy donors. The PCR had 60 Vbeta and 13 Jbeta primers. Profiling relied on immunoSEQ multiplex PCR, and the TCRdb table lists in-frame clones only, not all of them. In the table there are under 150,000 clones, around 80% of which are singletons. Sequences were obtained from PBMCs. The receptors stem from a woman in her forties in good health and CMV-seropositive.

The chain joins TRBV18 to TRBJ2-2; D uncertain. Trimming cost V 6 bases and J 0 bases, with 8 bases left between them. Germline lookup yields CDR1 KGHSH and CDR2 LQKENI. This CDR3 region has 14 residues. As DNA, the CDR3 is TGTGCCAGCTCGGGCTCGGCGAACACCGGGGAGCTGTTTTTT. Protein sequence: CASSGSANTGELFF.

The chain has TRBV27 and TRBJ2-5; a weak D match, TRBD2 (5 bases). Germline V CDR1 and CDR2: MNHEY, SMNVEV (reference sequence). The CDR3 is made up of 13 amino acids. The V end lost 5 bases, the J end lost 3 bases, and 10 bases lay between the germline ends. The DNA for the CDR3 is TGTGCCAGCAGTCCAAACGGGAAAGAGACCCAGTACTTC. The encoded protein is CASSPNGKETQYF.

This chain links TRBV2 with TRBJ2-5, with 10 bases matching TRBD2. Judging by the DNA end, TRBJ2-7 fits better; the J call may be wrong. Germline loops: CDR1 SNHLY, CDR2 FYNNEI. The CDR3 consists of 15 residues. CDR3 protein: CASRLSGGPSYEQYF. The CDR3 DNA sequence: TGTGCCAGCAGACTTAGCGGGGGGCCTTCCTACGAGCAGTACTTC.

V gene TRBV6-1 combines with J gene TRBJ2-7; the match to TRBD1 covers 7 bases. This CDR3 comprises 13 residues. Germline lookup yields CDR1 MNHNS and CDR2 SASEGT. Germline trimming cut 5 bases from V and 5 bases from J; bases unmatched to any gene: 6. Here the CDR3 DNA reads TGTGCCAGCAGTCAGACAGGGCTTAACGAGCAGTACTTC. It encodes CASSQTGLNEQYF.

This sequence joins TRBV27 and TRBJ2-1, with TRBD2 as a possible D gene (6 bases). The V end lost 4 bases, the J end lost 2 bases, and 21 bases lay between the germline ends. Germline loops: CDR1 MNHEY, CDR2 SMNVEV (reference sequence). The CDR3 is 18 residues long. DNA of the CDR3: TGTGCCAGCAGTTCCATAATACTCCGGGAGAGCCCCTACAATGAGCAGTTCTTC. This codes for CASSSIILRESPYNEQFF.

This chain links TRBV13 with TRBJ1-2, with TRBD1 matching 10 bases. Losses at the gene ends were 5 bases for V and 12 bases for J; bases not matched to a gene: 9. The CDR3 length is 13 residues. Germline lookup yields CDR1 PRHDT and CDR2 FYEKMQ (reference sequence). The CDR3 loop is CASSQQDRGTHTF. CDR3 sequence (DNA): TGTGCCAGCAGCCAACAGGACAGGGGGACTCACACCTTC. Variable domain in full (rest from reference TRBV13 and TRBJ1-2): AAGVIQSPRHLIKEKRETATLKCYPIPRHDTVYWYQQGPGQDPQFLISFYEKMQSDKGSIPDRFSAQQFSDYHSELNMSSLELGDSALYFCASSQQDRGTHTFGSGTRLTVV.

The table lists this clone with a few counts. Other DNA sequences in this sample translate to the same CDR3. The chain links TRBV28 to TRBJ1-1, with D hard to call. V dropped 5 bases and J dropped 0 bases, with 22 bases sitting between them. The CDR3 covers 18 residues. Per germline, CDR1 MDHEN and CDR2 SYDVKM. CDR3 residues: CASSPPTAYYRVNTEAFF. The CDR3 DNA sequence: TGTGCCAGCAGTCCACCCACGGCCTACTACCGCGTGAACACTGAAGCTTTCTTT.

The chain uses TRBV4-3 and TRBJ1-1; D not certain. CDR3 length: 15 residues. V lost 4 bases, J lost 3 bases, and 15 bases lay in between. From germline, CDR1 is LGHNA and CDR2 YSLEER. CDR3 DNA: TGCGCCAGCAGCCTGAAAACTCAGGCTTACACTGAAGCTTTCTTT. This sequence encodes CASSLKTQAYTEAFF.

This chain joins TRBV5-4 and TRBJ2-3; 9 bases map to TRBD1. Per the germline V gene, CDR1 is SGHNT and CDR2 is YYREEE (reference sequence). V shed 4 bases, J shed 0 bases, and the junction held 6 bases outside the gene matches. This CDR3 is 16 amino acids long. The CDR3 nucleotides are TGTGCCAGCAGCACAATAACAGGGGGCAGCACAGATACGCAGTATTTT. This gives the protein CASSTITGGSTDTQYF.

This chain uses TRBV18 with TRBJ2-3, with 8 positions matching TRBD1. V was clipped by 1 base and J by 2 bases; unmatched bases: 8. Germline loops: CDR1 KGHSH, CDR2 LQKENI. The CDR3 consists of 17 residues. In DNA form, the CDR3 reads TGTGCCAGCTCACCACAATCCGGGACAGGAGTCACAGATACGCAGTATTTT. Protein sequence: CASSPQSGTGVTDTQYF.

This clone was detected only a few times. The DNA of the CDR3 is TGTGCCACCAGCAGAGATGCGGGGAAATACGAGCAGTACTTC. This gives the protein CATSRDAGKYEQYF. This sequence joins TRBV15 and TRBJ2-7, with D possibly matching TRBD2 (6 bases). This CDR3 comprises 14 residues. V lost 0 bases, J lost 4 bases, and 10 bases lay in between. Germline-derived CDR1 and CDR2 are LNHNV and YYDKDF (reference sequence). Full variable domain (missing parts from reference TRBV15 and TRBJ2-7): DAMVIQNPRYQVTQFGKPVTLSCSQTLNHNVMYWYQQKSSQAPKLLFHYYDKDFNNEADTPDNFQSRRPNTSFCFLDIRSPGLGDTAMYLCATSRDAGKYEQYFGPGTRLTVT.

This clone was observed a handful of times. J is TRBJ2-1 and V is TRBV6-5, with a possible D match to TRBD2 (6 bases). Germline loops: CDR1 MNHEY, CDR2 SVGAGI. Between the trimmed V and J ends, which lost 0 bases and 9 bases, there was a span of 18 bases. The length of the CDR3 is 16 residues. The CDR3 loop reads CASSYSKGFAGGEQFF. DNA of the CDR3: TGTGCCAGCAGTTACTCGAAGGGTTTCGCCGGGGGTGAGCAGTTCTTC.

The CDR3 sequence is CASSQDLGQRLPAFF. The DNA for the CDR3 is TGTGCCAGCAGCCAAGATTTGGGACAGCGGCTCCCAGCTTTCTTT. The chain uses TRBV4-2 and TRBJ1-1, with 7 bases lining up with TRBD1. The CDR3 totals 15 residues. V dropped 0 bases and J dropped 10; count of bases not matched to a gene: 11. Germline-derived CDR1 and CDR2 are LGHNA and YNFKEQ.

Comments on this clone: A junction end diverges from the germline sequence, so it may reflect a read error. The CDR3 is CSSSHELAEAFF. DNA of the CDR3: TGTTCCAGCAGTCATGAGTTGGCTGAAGCTTTCTTT. The rearrangement links TRBV7-9 to TRBJ1-1, with D hard to call. Looked up from germline, CDR1 is SEHNR and CDR2 is FQNEAQ (reference sequence). The CDR3 has 12 amino acids.

This chain links TRBV28 with TRBJ1-1; a possible D gene is TRBD1 (6 bases). CDR1 is MDHEN, CDR2 SYDVKM, per germline. Trimming took off 11 bases at V and 4 bases at J, with 14 bases between the two ends. The CDR3 is 12 amino acids. CDR3 DNA: TGTGCCCTTGGGCAGGGGACCACTGAAGCTTTCTTT. Residues: CALGQGTTEAFF.

The chain carries TRBV9 and TRBJ1-2; TRBD1 might be the D (5 bases). The ends were cut back, 0 bases at V and 5 bases at J, with 8 bases in the middle. CDR1 is SGDLS, CDR2 YYNGEE, per germline. CDR3 size: 13 residues. CDR3 loop: CASSVGGTYGYTF. The DNA of the CDR3 is TGTGCCAGCAGCGTAGGAGGGACTTATGGCTACACCTTC.

V is TRBV5-4 and J is TRBJ2-7, with 10 bases that match TRBD2. Germline CDR1 is SGHNT and CDR2 is YYREEE (reference sequence). The CDR3 is made up of 15 amino acids. With 0 bases clipped from V and 3 bases from J, the junction kept 3 bases outside the gene matches. This CDR3 is CASSLDLAGDYEQYF. The CDR3 coding sequence is TGTGCCAGCAGCTTGGACCTAGCGGGAGACTACGAGCAGTACTTC. Full variable domain (remainder filled in from reference TRBV5-4 and TRBJ2-7): ETGVTQSPTHLIKTRGQQVTLRCSSQSGHNTVSWYQQALGQGPQFIFQYYREEENGRGNFPPRFSGLQFPNYSSELNVNALELDDSALYLCASSLDLAGDYEQYFGPGTRLTVT.

J is TRBJ2-2 and V is TRBV7-8, with TRBD1 identical over 7 bases. V was pared by 6 bases and J by 1 base, with 8 bases of the junction left unmatched. This CDR3 spans 16 amino acids. Germline CDR1 reads SGHVS; CDR2 reads FQNEAQ. In DNA, the CDR3 is TGTGCCAGCAGGTTGCAGGGACAGTTGAACACCGGGGAGCTGTTTTTT. It encodes CASRLQGQLNTGELFF.

The chain uses TRBV4-2 and TRBJ2-3; 12 bases map to TRBD2. J gave up 5 bases and V 0 bases, and 6 bases lay outside the gene matches. The CDR3 loop spans 17 amino acids. Per germline, CDR1 LGHNA and CDR2 YNFKEQ. The CDR3 DNA reads TGTGCCAGCAGCCAAGATGACCTAGCGGGAGGGCGAGATACGCAGTATTTT. Its protein is CASSQDDLAGGRDTQYF.

This clone was seen just once. This chain links TRBV27 with TRBJ2-5, with TRBD2 as a possible D gene (7 bases). The CDR3 sequence is 15 residues long. Trimming removed 6 bases at V and 7 bases at J, with 21 bases between. CDR1 MNHEY and CDR2 SMNVEV come from the germline V gene (reference sequence). The CDR3 DNA reads TGTGCCAGCAGCCCAAGGGGGGGGCCCGAGGGGACCCAGTACTTC. Translated, it gives CASSPRGGPEGTQYF.

The chain is built from TRBV5-4 and TRBJ1-2; D possibly corresponds to TRBD1 (6 bases). This CDR3 region has 14 residues. The germline V and J ends were trimmed by 1 base and 5 bases, with 12 bases remaining between them. The germline V gene encodes CDR1 SGHNT and CDR2 YYREEE (reference sequence). The CDR3 loop reads CASSLISGEYGYTF. DNA of the CDR3: TGTGCCAGCAGCTTGATTTCAGGGGAGTATGGCTACACCTTC.

J is TRBJ1-1 and V is TRBV5-1; 7 bases map to TRBD1. The CDR3 is 16 amino acids. Germline V CDR1 and CDR2: SGHRS, YFSETQ. Losses at the gene ends were 0 bases for V and 2 bases for J; bases not matched to a gene: 7. The CDR3 sequence: CASSLDADRVNTEAFF. The CDR3 DNA reads TGCGCCAGCAGCTTGGATGCCGACAGGGTAAACACTGAAGCTTTCTTT. Variable domain in full (rest from reference TRBV5-1 and TRBJ1-1): KAGVTQTPRYLIKTRGQQVTLSCSPISGHRSVSWYQQTPGQGLQFLFEYFSETQRNKGNFPGRFSGRQFSNSRSEMNVSTLELGDSALYLCASSLDADRVNTEAFFGQGTRLTVV.

This chain connects TRBV7-9 to TRBJ2-3; a weak D match, TRBD1 (6 bases). Trimming left V 1 base short and J 5 bases short, with 10 bases between. The CDR3 consists of 14 residues. Germline V gene data show CDR1 as SEHNR and CDR2 as FQNEAQ (reference sequence). The CDR3 coding sequence is TGTGCCAGCAGCTTAGGGGACACAAGAGATACGCAGTATTTT. Translating gives CASSLGDTRDTQYF.

The chain has TRBV29-1 and TRBJ1-2; 7 bases match TRBD1. Germline V gives CDR1 SQVTM, CDR2 ANQGSEA. This CDR3 spans 11 amino acids. Germline trimming cut 7 bases from V and 12 bases from J; bases unmatched to any gene: 11. The CDR3 reads CSAMTGQTNTF. DNA of the CDR3: TGCAGCGCAATGACAGGGCAAACCAACACCTTC.

CDR3 in DNA: TGTGCCAGCAGCTTGGAGGCGGGAGGAGCCAAAAACATTCAGTACTTC. This encodes CASSLEAGGAKNIQYF. The gene calls are TRBV11-2 and TRBJ2-4; 8 bases map to TRBD2. CDR1 SGHAT and CDR2 FQNNGV come from the germline V gene. This CDR3 region has 16 residues. With 3 bases clipped from V and 0 bases from J, the junction kept 4 bases outside the gene matches.

The chain carries TRBV6-1 and TRBJ2-7; D is undetermined. CDR3 length equals 12 residues. The V gene's germline CDR1 is MNHNS and CDR2 SASEGT. V was clipped by 2 bases and J by 9 bases, with 11 bases between them. The CDR3 protein is CASSEMLRGQYF. The CDR3 nucleotides are TGTGCCAGCAGTGAAATGCTCAGAGGGCAGTACTTC.

This rearrangement joins TRBV19 to TRBJ2-1; 13 nucleotides match TRBD2. The V gene's germline CDR1 is LNHDA and CDR2 SQIVND (reference sequence). The CDR3 is made up of 16 amino acids. Trimming at V came to 1 base and at J to 10 bases, leaving 7 bases not matched to a gene. CDR3 bases: TGTGCCAGTAGTATAGGAGGACTAGCGGGAGATGACGAGCAGTTCTTC. This translates into CASSIGGLAGDDEQFF.

The chain uses TRBV4-1 and TRBJ1-2; D ambiguous. CDR1 and CDR2 (germline): MGHRA, YSYEKL. CDR3 length equals 15 residues. Trimming cost V 2 bases and J 3 bases, with 13 bases left between them. CDR3 sequence (DNA): TGCGCCAGCAGCCAAACGGGGTCCCTCGACTATGGCTACACCTTC. As protein: CASSQTGSLDYGYTF.

This clone was seen a single time. The V and J genes are TRBV4-3 and TRBJ2-5, with 8 bases fitting TRBD2. This CDR3 region has 15 residues. Trimming cost V 2 bases and J 5 bases; bases outside gene matches: 7. The germline V gene has CDR1 LGHNA and CDR2 YSLEER. The CDR3 loop reads CASSQTAGVLETQYF. CDR3 coding DNA: TGCGCCAGCAGCCAAACAGCGGGGGTCTTGGAGACCCAGTACTTC.

This clone was observed a few times. This chain uses TRBV5-6 with TRBJ1-1; D is undetermined. Germline-derived CDR1 and CDR2 are SGHDT and YYEEEE. The CDR3 is made up of 13 amino acids. V lost 1 base, J lost 7 bases, and 11 bases lay in between. The CDR3 spells CASSLSVDNEAFF. CDR3 DNA sequence: TGTGCCAGCAGCTTGAGTGTAGATAATGAAGCTTTCTTT.

The chain has TRBV7-3 and TRBJ2-1, with 7 bases fitting TRBD2. This CDR3 has 15 residues. V trimming: 5 bases; J trimming: 4 bases; junction bases outside the gene matches: 8. Germline CDR1 reads SGHTA; CDR2 reads FQGTGA. The CDR3 loop reads CASSKGPGGYNEQFF. DNA of the CDR3: TGTGCCAGCAGCAAGGGGCCGGGGGGTTACAATGAGCAGTTCTTC.